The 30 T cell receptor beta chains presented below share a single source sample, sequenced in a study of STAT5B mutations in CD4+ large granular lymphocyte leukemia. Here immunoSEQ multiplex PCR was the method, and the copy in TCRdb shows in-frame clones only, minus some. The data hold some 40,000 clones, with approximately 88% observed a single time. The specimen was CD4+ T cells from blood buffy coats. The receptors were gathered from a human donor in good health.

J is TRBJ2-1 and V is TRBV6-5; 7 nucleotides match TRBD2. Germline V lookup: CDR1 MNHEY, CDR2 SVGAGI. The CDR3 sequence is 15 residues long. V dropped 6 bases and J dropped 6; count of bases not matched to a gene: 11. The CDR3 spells CASRRTGGGVNEQFF. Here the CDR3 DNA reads TGTGCCAGCAGGCGGACTGGTGGGGGGGTCAATGAGCAGTTCTTC.

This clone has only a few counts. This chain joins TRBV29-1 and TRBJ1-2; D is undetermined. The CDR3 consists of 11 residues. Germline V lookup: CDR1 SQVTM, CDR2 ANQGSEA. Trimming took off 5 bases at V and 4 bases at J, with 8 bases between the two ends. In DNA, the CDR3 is TGCAGCGTTTGGGAATTCTATGGCTACACCTTC. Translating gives CSVWEFYGYTF.

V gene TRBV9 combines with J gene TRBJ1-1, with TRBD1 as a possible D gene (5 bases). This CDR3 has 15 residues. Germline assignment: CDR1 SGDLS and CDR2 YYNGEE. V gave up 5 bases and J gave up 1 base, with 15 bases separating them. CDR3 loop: CASSRGAGANTEAFF. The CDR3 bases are TGTGCCAGCAGTCGAGGGGCCGGGGCGAACACTGAAGCTTTCTTT. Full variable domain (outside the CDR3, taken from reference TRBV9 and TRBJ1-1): DSGVTQTPKHLITATGQRVTLRCSPRSGDLSVYWYQQSLDQGLQFLIQYYNGEERAKGNILERFSAQQFPDLHSELNLSSLELGDSALYFCASSRGAGANTEAFFGQGTRLTVV.

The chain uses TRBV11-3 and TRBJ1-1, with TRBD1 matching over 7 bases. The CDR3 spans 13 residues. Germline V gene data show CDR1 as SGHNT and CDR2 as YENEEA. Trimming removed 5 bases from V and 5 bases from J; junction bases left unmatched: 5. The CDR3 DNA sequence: TGTGCCAGCAGCCCCACGACAGGGACTGAAGCTTTCTTT. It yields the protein CASSPTTGTEAFF.

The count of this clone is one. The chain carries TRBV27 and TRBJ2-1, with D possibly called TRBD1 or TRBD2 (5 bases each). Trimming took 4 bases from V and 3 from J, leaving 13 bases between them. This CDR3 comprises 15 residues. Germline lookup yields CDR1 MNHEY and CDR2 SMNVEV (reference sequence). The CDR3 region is CASSWTTRGYNEQFF. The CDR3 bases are TGTGCCAGCAGTTGGACCACGAGGGGCTACAATGAGCAGTTCTTC.

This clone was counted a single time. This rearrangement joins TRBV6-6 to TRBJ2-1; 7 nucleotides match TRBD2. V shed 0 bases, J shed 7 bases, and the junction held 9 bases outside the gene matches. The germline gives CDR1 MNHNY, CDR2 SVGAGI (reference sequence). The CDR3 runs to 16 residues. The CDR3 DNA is TGTGCCAGCAGTTACTCATGGAGCGGGGTTGATAATGAGCAGTTCTTC. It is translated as CASSYSWSGVDNEQFF.

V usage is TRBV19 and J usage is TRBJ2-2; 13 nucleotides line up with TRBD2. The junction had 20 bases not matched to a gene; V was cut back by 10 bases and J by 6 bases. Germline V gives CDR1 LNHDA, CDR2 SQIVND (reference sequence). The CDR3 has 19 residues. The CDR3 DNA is TGTGCCACTAAAAAAGGGACTAGCGGGGCTAGAGTGATATCCGGGGAGCTGTTTTTT. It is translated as CATKKGTSGARVISGELFF.

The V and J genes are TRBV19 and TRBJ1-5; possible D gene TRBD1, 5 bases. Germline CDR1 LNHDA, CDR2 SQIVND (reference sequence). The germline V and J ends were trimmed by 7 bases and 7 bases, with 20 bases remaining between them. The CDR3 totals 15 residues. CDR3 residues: CASTPRGGAVQPQHF. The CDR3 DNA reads TGTGCCAGTACCCCTCGTGGAGGGGCCGTACAGCCCCAGCATTTT.

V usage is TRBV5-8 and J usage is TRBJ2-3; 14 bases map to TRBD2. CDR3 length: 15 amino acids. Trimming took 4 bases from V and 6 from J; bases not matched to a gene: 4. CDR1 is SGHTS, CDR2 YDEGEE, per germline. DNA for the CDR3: TGTGCCAGCAGCGGGGGACTAGCGGGAGTTGATACGCAGTATTTT. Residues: CASSGGLAGVDTQYF.

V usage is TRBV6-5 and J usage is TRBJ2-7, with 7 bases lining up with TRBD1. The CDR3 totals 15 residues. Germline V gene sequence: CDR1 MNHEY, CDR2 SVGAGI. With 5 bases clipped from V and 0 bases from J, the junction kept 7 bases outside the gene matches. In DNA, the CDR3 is TGTGCCAGCAGTACCCTAGGGACAGTCTCCTACGAGCAGTACTTC. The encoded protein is CASSTLGTVSYEQYF.

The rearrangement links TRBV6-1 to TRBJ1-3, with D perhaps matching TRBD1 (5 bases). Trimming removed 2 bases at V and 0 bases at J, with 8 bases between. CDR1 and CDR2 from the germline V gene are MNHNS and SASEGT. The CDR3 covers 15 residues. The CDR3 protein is CASSEQGYSGNTIYF. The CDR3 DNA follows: TGTGCCAGCAGTGAACAGGGATACTCTGGAAACACCATATATTTT.

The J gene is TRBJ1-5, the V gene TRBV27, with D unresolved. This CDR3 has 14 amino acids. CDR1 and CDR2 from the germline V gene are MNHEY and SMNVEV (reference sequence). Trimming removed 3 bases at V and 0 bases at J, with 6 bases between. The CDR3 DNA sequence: TGTGCCAGCAGTTTGTCTTATAGCAATCAGCCCCAGCATTTT. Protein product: CASSLSYSNQPQHF.

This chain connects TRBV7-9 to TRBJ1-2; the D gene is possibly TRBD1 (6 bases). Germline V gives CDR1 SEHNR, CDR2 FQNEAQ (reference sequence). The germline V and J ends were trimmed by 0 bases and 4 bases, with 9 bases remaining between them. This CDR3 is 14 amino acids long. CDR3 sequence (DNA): TGTGCCAGCAGCTTAGCGGGACAACCCTATGGCTACACCTTC. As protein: CASSLAGQPYGYTF.

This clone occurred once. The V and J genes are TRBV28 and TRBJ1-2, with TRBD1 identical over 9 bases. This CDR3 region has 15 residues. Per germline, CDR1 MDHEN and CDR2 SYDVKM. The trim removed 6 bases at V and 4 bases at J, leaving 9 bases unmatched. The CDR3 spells CASRIATGGGYGYTF. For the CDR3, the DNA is TGTGCCAGCAGGATAGCTACAGGGGGCGGCTATGGCTACACCTTC.

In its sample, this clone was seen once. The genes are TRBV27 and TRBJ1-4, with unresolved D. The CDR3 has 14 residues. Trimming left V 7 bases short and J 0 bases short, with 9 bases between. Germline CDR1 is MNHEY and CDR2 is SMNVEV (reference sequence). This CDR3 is CASTLNATNEKLFF. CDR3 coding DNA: TGTGCCAGCACCCTTAATGCAACTAATGAAAAACTGTTTTTT.

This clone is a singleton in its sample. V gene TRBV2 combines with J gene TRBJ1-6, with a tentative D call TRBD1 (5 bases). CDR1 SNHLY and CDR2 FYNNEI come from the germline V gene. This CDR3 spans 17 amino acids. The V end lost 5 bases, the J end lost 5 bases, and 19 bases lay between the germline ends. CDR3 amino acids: CASSQKNRDGNNSPLHF. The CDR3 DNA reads TGTGCCAGCAGTCAAAAAAACCGGGACGGTAATAATTCACCCCTCCACTTT.

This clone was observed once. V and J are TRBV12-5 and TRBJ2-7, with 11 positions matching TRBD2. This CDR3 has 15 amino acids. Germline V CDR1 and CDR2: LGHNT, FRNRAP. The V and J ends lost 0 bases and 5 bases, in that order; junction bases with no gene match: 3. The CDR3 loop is CASGLVLAGANEQYF. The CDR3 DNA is TGTGCTAGTGGTTTGGTACTAGCGGGAGCTAACGAGCAGTACTTC.

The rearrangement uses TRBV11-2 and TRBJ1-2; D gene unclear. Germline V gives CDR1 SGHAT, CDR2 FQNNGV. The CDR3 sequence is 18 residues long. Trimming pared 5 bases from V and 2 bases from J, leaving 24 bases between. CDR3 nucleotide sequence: TGTGCCAGCAGCCCACTTTTCGCACACCACCCTTCCAACTATGGCTACACCTTC. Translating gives CASSPLFAHHPSNYGYTF.

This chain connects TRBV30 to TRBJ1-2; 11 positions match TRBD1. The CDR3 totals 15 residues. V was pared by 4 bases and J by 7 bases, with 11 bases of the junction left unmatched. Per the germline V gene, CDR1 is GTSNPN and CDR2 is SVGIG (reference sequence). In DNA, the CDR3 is TGTGCCTGGAAAAGGAAAGGACAGGGGGCCGGTGGCTACACCTTC. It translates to CAWKRKGQGAGGYTF.

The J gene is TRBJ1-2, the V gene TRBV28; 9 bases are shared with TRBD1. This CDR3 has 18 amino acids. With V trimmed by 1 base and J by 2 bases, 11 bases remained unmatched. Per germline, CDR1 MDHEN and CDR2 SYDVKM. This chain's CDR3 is CASSLFLAGQGHNYGYTF. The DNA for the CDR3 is TGTGCCAGCAGTTTATTTTTAGCTGGACAGGGGCACAACTATGGCTACACCTTC.

CDR3 protein: CAEEGNYGYTF. In DNA form, the CDR3 reads TGTGCAGAAGAGGGCAACTATGGCTACACCTTC. This chain joins TRBV28 and TRBJ1-2; D gene uncertain. This CDR3 comprises 11 residues. CDR1 MDHEN and CDR2 SYDVKM come from the germline V gene.

CDR3 in DNA: TGTGCCAGCAGCTTGGGAGACAGCATGAACACTGAAGCTTTCTTT. Its translation: CASSLGDSMNTEAFF. The chain links TRBV5-8 to TRBJ1-1; D possibly corresponds to TRBD1 (5 bases). V lost 0 bases and J 0 bases, leaving 9 bases between the germline ends. The CDR3 totals 15 residues. Germline V CDR1 and CDR2: SGHTS, YDEGEE.

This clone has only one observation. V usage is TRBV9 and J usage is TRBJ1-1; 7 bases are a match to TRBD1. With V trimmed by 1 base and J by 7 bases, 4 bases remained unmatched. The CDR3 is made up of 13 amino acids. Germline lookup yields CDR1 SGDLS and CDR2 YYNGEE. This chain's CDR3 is CASSVTGVHEAFF. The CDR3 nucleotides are TGTGCCAGCAGCGTAACAGGGGTTCATGAAGCTTTCTTT.

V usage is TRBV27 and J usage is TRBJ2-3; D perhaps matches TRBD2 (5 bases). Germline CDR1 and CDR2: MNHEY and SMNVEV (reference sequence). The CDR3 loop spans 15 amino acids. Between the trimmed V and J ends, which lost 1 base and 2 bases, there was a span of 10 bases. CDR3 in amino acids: CASSLFGLHTDTQYF. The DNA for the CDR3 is TGTGCCAGCAGTTTATTTGGACTCCACACAGATACGCAGTATTTT.

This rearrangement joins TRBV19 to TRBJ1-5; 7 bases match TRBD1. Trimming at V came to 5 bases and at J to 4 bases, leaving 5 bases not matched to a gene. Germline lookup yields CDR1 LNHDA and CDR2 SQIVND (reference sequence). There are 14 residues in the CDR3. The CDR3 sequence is CASSYHRGNQPQHF. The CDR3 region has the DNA TGTGCCAGTAGTTATCACAGGGGTAATCAGCCCCAGCATTTT. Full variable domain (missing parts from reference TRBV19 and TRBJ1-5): DGGITQSPKYLFRKEGQNVTLSCEQNLNHDAMYWYRQDPGQGLRLIYYSQIVNDFQKGDIAEGYSVSREKKESFPLTVTSAQKNPTAFYLCASSYHRGNQPQHFGDGTRLSIL.

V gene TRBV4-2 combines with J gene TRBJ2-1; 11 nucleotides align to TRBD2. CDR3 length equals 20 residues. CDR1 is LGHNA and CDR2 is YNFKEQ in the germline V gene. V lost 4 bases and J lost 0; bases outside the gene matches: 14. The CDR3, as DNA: TGTGCCAGCAGCCCAACCCTAGCGGGGGGCCTGATCAGCTCCTACAATGAGCAGTTCTTC. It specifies CASSPTLAGGLISSYNEQFF.

CDR3 protein: CASSRYDSMNTEAFF. The CDR3 bases are TGTGCCAGCAGTCGATACGACAGCATGAACACTGAAGCTTTCTTT. The genes are TRBV27 and TRBJ1-1; possibly TRBD1 for D (5 bases). Germline values: CDR1 MNHEY, CDR2 SMNVEV (reference sequence). V was cut by 5 bases and J by 0 bases, with 13 bases left in between. The CDR3 loop spans 15 amino acids.

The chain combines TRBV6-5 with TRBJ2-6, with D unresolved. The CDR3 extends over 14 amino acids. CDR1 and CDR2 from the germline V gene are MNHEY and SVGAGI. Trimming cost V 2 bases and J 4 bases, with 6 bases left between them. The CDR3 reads CASSYVEGANVLTF. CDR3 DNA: TGTGCCAGCAGTTACGTGGAAGGGGCCAACGTCCTGACTTTC.

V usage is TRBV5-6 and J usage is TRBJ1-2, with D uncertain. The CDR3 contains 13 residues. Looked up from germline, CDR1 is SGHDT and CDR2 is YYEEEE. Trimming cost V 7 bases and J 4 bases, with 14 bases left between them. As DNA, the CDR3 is TGTGCCAGCGGCCTTCGACGGACCTATGGCTACACCTTC. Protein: CASGLRRTYGYTF.

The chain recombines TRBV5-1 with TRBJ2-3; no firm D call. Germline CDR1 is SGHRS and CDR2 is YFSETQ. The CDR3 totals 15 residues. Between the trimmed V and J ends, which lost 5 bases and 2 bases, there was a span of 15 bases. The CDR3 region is CASSWKLPNTDTQYF. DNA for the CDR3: TGCGCCAGCAGTTGGAAGCTTCCCAACACAGATACGCAGTATTTT.